The 18 T cell receptor beta chains below were found in one sample sequenced in a study of blood T cell repertoires in COVID-19. Measured with immunoSEQ multiplex PCR; TCRdb has only the in-frame clones, and not every one. The table has some 150,000 clones, under 90% seen once. The sample was peripheral blood. These receptors were taken from a woman aged 55-69 years with active or convalescent COVID-19.

The gene calls are TRBV27 and TRBJ2-2, with TRBD1 identical over 10 bases. Germline V gene data show CDR1 as MNHEY and CDR2 as SMNVEV (reference sequence). After removal of 1 base from V and 4 bases from J, the junction contained 3 bases not matched to a gene. The CDR3 contains 16 residues. The CDR3 sequence: CASSLYRDRGTGELFF. The CDR3, as DNA: TGTGCCAGCAGTTTATACCGGGACAGGGGCACCGGGGAGCTGTTTTTT.

In its sample, this clone was seen once. The chain uses TRBV9 and TRBJ2-2, with TRBD1 as a possible D gene (5 bases). This CDR3 has 14 residues. The germline V gene has CDR1 SGDLS and CDR2 YYNGEE. V was clipped by 7 bases and J by 3 bases, with 13 bases between them. In DNA form, the CDR3 reads TGTGCCAGCCAGTCACAGGATGACACCGGGGAGCTGTTTTTT. Translated: CASQSQDDTGELFF.

V gene TRBV7-8 combines with J gene TRBJ1-4; a weak D match, TRBD1 (5 bases). CDR3 length: 17 amino acids. Germline lookup yields CDR1 SGHVS and CDR2 FQNEAQ. Trimming shortened V by 3 bases and J by 0 bases, and 14 bases separated the two germline ends. For the CDR3, the DNA is TGTGCCAGCAGCTTGAGACAGATGATTGCAACTAATGAAAAACTGTTTTTT. It encodes CASSLRQMIATNEKLFF.

V gene TRBV7-2 combines with J gene TRBJ2-6; D gene unclear. V lost 5 bases, J lost 3 bases, and 11 bases lay in between. From germline, CDR1 is SGHTA and CDR2 FQGNSA. This CDR3 is 15 amino acids long. This CDR3 reads CASSPALGGANVLTF. In DNA form, the CDR3 reads TGTGCCAGCAGCCCCGCGCTTGGTGGGGCCAACGTCCTGACTTTC.

The V gene is TRBV24-1, the J gene TRBJ2-6; the D gene is possibly TRBD1 (5 bases). Germline CDR1 KGHDR, CDR2 SFDVKD. CDR3 length equals 15 residues. Between the trimmed V and J ends, which lost 4 bases and 4 bases, there was a span of 10 bases. This CDR3 is CATSDQGSGANVLTF. Written as DNA, the CDR3 is TGTGCCACCAGTGACCAGGGATCCGGGGCCAACGTCCTGACTTTC.

The rearrangement links TRBV28 to TRBJ2-3; D unclear. CDR1 and CDR2 (germline): MDHEN, SYDVKM. The CDR3 extends over 13 amino acids. V shed 3 bases and J shed 1 base, with 5 bases lying between them. In DNA, the CDR3 is TGTGCCAGCAGTTTCGTCGGCACAGATACGCAGTATTTT. Its protein product is CASSFVGTDTQYF.

This clone was counted once. V is TRBV18 and J is TRBJ2-7, with 12 bases identical to TRBD2. Germline V CDR1 and CDR2: KGHSH, LQKENI. After removal of 3 bases from V and 4 bases from J, the junction contained 4 bases not matched to a gene. The CDR3 is 15 residues long. In DNA, the CDR3 is TGTGCCAGCTCACCTCTAGCGGGAGGGGGGTACGAGCAGTACTTC. Protein sequence: CASSPLAGGGYEQYF.

The chain employs TRBV7-2 and TRBJ1-6, with D possibly matching TRBD1 (5 bases). CDR1 is SGHTA and CDR2 is FQGNSA in the germline V gene. This CDR3 is built from 15 residues. Trimming removed 1 base at V and 10 bases at J, with 14 bases between. CDR3 sequence: CASSLESGIGSPLHF. The CDR3 nucleotides read TGTGCCAGCAGCTTAGAGTCAGGGATAGGGTCACCCCTCCACTTT.

The V gene is TRBV19, the J gene TRBJ2-6, with 7 bases that match TRBD1. The V gene's germline CDR1 is LNHDA and CDR2 SQIVND (reference sequence). Unmatched junction bases numbered 10, after V lost 6 bases and J lost 2 bases. This CDR3 spans 17 amino acids. CDR3 coding DNA: TGTGCCAGTAGGAGGGACAGCCTATCCGCTGGGGCCAACGTCCTGACTTTC. Its protein product is CASRRDSLSAGANVLTF.

The DNA for the CDR3 is TGTGCCAGCAGCGTGGCCCAGGGATACTACGAGCAGTACGTC. Translating gives CASSVAQGYYEQYV. The chain has TRBV2 and TRBJ2-7; tentatively, D is TRBD1 (5 bases). This CDR3 spans 14 amino acids. Trimming shortened V by 6 bases and J by 3 bases, and 15 bases separated the two germline ends. Germline CDR1 is SNHLY and CDR2 is FYNNEI.

This clone was detected a few times. This rearrangement joins TRBV5-1 to TRBJ2-3; 8 positions agree with TRBD2. Germline V CDR1 and CDR2: SGHRS, YFSETQ. The CDR3 spans 15 residues. V lost 4 bases to trimming and J lost 3 bases; unmatched junction nucleotides: 7. Written as DNA, the CDR3 is TGCGCCAGCAGCCGGGGGGGCGTTCGTACAGATACGCAGTATTTT. The encoded protein is CASSRGGVRTDTQYF.

V gene TRBV6-5 combines with J gene TRBJ2-7; 8 nucleotides align to TRBD1. V shed 6 bases and J 1 base; nucleotides not matched to a gene: 2. This CDR3 is 13 amino acids long. Germline V gene lookup returns CDR1 MNHEY and CDR2 SVGAGI. The CDR3 nucleotides read TGTGCCAGCAGAACAGGGGGTTCCTACGAGCAGTACGTC. It codes for CASRTGGSYEQYV.

This rearrangement joins TRBV28 to TRBJ1-2, with 7 nucleotides matching TRBD1. The CDR3 runs to 12 residues. From germline, CDR1 is MDHEN and CDR2 SYDVKM. The V segment lost 7 bases and the J segment 7 bases; nucleotides outside the gene matches: 6. CDR3 coding DNA: TGTGCCAGCATGGCAGGGGGTGTTGGCTACACCTTC. The encoded protein is CASMAGGVGYTF.

This CDR3 is CASWWSTEASTDTQYF. CDR3 sequence (DNA): TGTGCCAGCTGGTGGTCCACCGAAGCTAGCACAGATACGCAGTATTTT. V usage is TRBV2 and J usage is TRBJ2-3; no firm D call. This CDR3 contains 16 residues. The germline V gene encodes CDR1 SNHLY and CDR2 FYNNEI. Between the trimmed V and J ends, which lost 8 bases and 0 bases, there was a span of 18 bases.

This chain connects TRBV19 to TRBJ2-7; the match to TRBD1 covers 9 bases. This CDR3 is 15 amino acids long. The junction had 13 bases not matched to a gene; V was cut back by 7 bases and J by 6 bases. Per the germline V gene, CDR1 is LNHDA and CDR2 is SQIVND (reference sequence). The CDR3 sequence: CASNSPGQGLGEQYF. CDR3 nucleotide sequence: TGTGCCAGTAACTCCCCCGGACAGGGGTTAGGCGAGCAGTACTTC.

V usage is TRBV13 and J usage is TRBJ1-1, with D tentatively TRBD1 (5 bases). This CDR3 region has 13 residues. Germline assignment: CDR1 PRHDT and CDR2 FYEKMQ (reference sequence). Trimming cost V 3 bases and J 4 bases, with 9 bases left between them. The DNA for the CDR3 is TGTGCCAGCAGCTTTTATCAGGGCACTGAAGCTTTCTTT. Translating it yields CASSFYQGTEAFF.

This chain links TRBV15 with TRBJ1-2; TRBD1 is a possible D gene (5 bases). CDR3 length: 16 residues. The V gene's germline CDR1 is LNHNV and CDR2 YYDKDF (reference sequence). The V gene lost 5 bases and the J gene lost 8 bases, with 24 bases spanning the gap. DNA for the CDR3: TGTGCCACCAGCGTAGGCGCCGGCCGGGGGAGTTTGGGCTACACCTTC. It encodes CATSVGAGRGSLGYTF.

The genes are TRBV7-9 and TRBJ2-1; D might be TRBD1 (5 bases). The CDR3 has 15 amino acids. Trimming cost V 3 bases and J 6 bases, with 15 bases left between them. CDR1 and CDR2 (germline): SEHNR, FQNEAQ (reference sequence). CDR3 DNA: TGTGCCAGCAGCTTTAGAGGCGGCAGGGTCAATGAGCAGTTCTTC. Translating gives CASSFRGGRVNEQFF.